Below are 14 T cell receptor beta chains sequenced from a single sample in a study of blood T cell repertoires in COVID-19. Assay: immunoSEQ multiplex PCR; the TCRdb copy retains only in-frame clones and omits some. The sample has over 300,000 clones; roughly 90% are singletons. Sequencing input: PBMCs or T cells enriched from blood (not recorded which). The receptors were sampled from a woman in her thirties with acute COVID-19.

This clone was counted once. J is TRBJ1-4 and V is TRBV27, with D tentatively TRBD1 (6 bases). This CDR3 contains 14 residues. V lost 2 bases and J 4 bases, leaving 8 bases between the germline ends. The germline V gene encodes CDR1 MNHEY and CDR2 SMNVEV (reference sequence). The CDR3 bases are TGTGCCAGCAGTTTACTCAGGGGTAATGAAAAACTGTTTTTT. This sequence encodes CASSLLRGNEKLFF.

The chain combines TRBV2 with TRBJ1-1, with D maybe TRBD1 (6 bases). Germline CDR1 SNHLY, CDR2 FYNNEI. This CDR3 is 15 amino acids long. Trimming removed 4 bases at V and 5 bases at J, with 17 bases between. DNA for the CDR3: TGTGCCAGCAGTGTTCCACAGGGAGCTAAAACTGAAGCTTTCTTT. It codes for CASSVPQGAKTEAFF.

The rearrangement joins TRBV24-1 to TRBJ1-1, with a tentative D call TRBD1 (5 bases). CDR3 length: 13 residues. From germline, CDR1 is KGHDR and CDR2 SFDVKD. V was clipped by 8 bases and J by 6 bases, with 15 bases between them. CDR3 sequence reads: CATTDAGGSEAFF. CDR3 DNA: TGTGCCACCACCGACGCTGGGGGGTCTGAAGCTTTCTTT.

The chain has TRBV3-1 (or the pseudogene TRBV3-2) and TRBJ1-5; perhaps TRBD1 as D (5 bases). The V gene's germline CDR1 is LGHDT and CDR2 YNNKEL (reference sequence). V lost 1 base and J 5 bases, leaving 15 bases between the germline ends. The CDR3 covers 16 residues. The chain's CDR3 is CASSQGRRQGDQPQHF. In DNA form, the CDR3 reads TGTGCCAGCAGCCAAGGAAGGCGGCAGGGCGATCAGCCCCAGCATTTT.

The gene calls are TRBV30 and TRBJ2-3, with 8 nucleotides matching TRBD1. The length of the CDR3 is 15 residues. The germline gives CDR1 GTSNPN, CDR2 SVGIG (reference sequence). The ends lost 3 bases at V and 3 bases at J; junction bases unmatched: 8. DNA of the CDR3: TGTGCCTGGAGCCGTCGACAGGGGACAACAGATACGCAGTATTTT. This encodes CAWSRRQGTTDTQYF.

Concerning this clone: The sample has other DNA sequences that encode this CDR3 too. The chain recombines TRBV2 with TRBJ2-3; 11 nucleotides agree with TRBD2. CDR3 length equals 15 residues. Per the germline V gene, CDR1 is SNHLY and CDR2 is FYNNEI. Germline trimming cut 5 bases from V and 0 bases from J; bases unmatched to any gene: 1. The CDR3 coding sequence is TGTGCCAGCAGTCGACTAGCGGGGAGCACAGATACGCAGTATTTT. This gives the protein CASSRLAGSTDTQYF.

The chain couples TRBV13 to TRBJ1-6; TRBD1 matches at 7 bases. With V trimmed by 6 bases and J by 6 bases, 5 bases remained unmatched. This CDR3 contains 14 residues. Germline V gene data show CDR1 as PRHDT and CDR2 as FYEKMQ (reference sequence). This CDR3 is CASRSGTVNSPLHF. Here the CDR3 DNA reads TGTGCCAGCAGATCCGGGACAGTTAATTCACCCCTCCACTTT. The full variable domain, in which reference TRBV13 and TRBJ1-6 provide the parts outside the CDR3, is AAGVIQSPRHLIKEKRETATLKCYPIPRHDTVYWYQQGPGQDPQFLISFYEKMQSDKGSIPDRFSAQQFSDYHSELNMSSLELGDSALYFCASRSGTVNSPLHFGNGTRLTVT.

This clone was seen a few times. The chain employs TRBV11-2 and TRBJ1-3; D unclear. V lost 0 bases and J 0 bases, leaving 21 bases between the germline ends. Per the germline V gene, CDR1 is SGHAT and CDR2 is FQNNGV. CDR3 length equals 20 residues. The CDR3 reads CASSLDLSVHREGSGNTIYF. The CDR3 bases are TGTGCCAGCAGCTTAGATCTAAGCGTACACCGAGAGGGCTCTGGAAACACCATATATTTT.

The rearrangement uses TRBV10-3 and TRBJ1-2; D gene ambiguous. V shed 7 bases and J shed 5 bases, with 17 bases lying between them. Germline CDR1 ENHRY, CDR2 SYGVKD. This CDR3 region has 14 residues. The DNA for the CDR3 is TGTGCCATCACCGAAGGGCGGGGAACGTATGGCTACACCTTC. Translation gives CAITEGRGTYGYTF.

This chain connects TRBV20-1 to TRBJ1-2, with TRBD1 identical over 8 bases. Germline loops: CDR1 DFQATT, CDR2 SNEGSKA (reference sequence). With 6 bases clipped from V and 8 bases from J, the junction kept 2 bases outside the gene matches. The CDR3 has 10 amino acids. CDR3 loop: CSAQGAGYTF. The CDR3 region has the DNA TGCAGTGCCCAGGGGGCAGGCTACACCTTC.

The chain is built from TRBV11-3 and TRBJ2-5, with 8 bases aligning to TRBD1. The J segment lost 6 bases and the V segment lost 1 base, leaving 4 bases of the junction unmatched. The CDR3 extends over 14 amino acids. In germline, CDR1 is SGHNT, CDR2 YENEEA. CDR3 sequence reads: CASSLGGQGQTQYF. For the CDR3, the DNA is TGTGCCAGCAGCTTAGGCGGACAGGGCCAGACCCAGTACTTC.

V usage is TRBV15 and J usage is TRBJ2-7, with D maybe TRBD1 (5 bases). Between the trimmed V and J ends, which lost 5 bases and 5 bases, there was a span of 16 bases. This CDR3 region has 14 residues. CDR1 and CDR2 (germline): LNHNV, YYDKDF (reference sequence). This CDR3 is CATSARRDRNEQYF. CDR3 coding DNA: TGTGCCACCAGCGCCCGCAGGGATAGGAACGAGCAGTACTTC.

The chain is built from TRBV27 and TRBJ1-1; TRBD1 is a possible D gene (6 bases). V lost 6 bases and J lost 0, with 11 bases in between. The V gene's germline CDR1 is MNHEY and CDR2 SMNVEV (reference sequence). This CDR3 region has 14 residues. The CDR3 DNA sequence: TGTGCCAGCAGAACAGGGTATATGAACACTGAAGCTTTCTTT. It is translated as CASRTGYMNTEAFF.

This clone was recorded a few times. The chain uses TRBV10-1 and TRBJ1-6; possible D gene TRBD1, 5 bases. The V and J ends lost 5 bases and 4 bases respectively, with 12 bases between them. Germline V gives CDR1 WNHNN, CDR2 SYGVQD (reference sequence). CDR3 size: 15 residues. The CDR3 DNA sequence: TGCGCCAGCAGTTCTGACGACAGATATAATTCACCCCTCCACTTT. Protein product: CASSSDDRYNSPLHF.